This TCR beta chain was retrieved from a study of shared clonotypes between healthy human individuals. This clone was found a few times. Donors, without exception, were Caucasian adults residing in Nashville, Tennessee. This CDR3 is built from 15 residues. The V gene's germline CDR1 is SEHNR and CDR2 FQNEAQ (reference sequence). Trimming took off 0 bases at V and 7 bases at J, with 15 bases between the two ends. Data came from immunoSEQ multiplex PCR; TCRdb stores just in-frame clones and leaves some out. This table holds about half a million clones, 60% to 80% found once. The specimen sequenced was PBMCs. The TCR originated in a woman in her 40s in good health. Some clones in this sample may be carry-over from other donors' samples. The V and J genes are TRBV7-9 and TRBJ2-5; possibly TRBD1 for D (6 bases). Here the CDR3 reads CASSLAGQLSVTQYF. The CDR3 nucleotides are TGTGCCAGCAGCTTAGCAGGACAGCTGAGCGTGACCCAGTACTTC. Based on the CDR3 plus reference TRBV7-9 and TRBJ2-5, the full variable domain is DTGVSQNPRHKITKRGQNVTFRCDPISEHNRLYWYRQTLGQGPEFLTYFQNEAQLEKSRLLSDRFSAERPKGSFSTLEIQRTEQGDSAMYLCASSLAGQLSVTQYFGPGTRLLVL.